This paragraph covers one T cell receptor beta chain sequence. Its cognate antigen is unknown. This sample is drawn from a study of blood T cells in healthy people across ages. Findings and caveats of the study: Fewer expanded clones and more diversity marked long-lived versus aged donors. Observed TCR beta diversity per million T cells went down as age went up. This fall followed a roughly linear course with age. Naive T cell percentage showed a strong correlation with TCR beta diversity.

This CDR3 region has 18 residues. The ends lost 2 bases at V and 0 bases at J; junction bases unmatched: 10. Germline V gives CDR1 MGHRA, CDR2 YSYEKL. A sample-barcoded 5' primer and a J-beta primer mix were used in a second PCR of roughly 7 to 11 cycles. The authors tagged each cDNA molecule using a template-switch adaptor with 12 random nucleotides. TCRdb independently ran MiXCR on the 5' RACE reads; one entry per CDR3 protein. The profile shows 710,000 or so distinct CDR3 sequences, about 20% of them singletons. The clonotype originates from a man aged 70 or older in good health. The V gene is TRBV4-1, the J gene TRBJ2-1, with 7 bases fitting TRBD1. The sample was blood. CDR3 in amino acids: CASSQPTGQWSSYNEQFF. DNA for the CDR3: TGCGCCAGCAGCCAACCCACGGGACAGTGGAGCTCCTACAATGAGCAGTTCTTC.